This T cell receptor (beta chain) was profiled in a study of T cell responses to AZD1222 COVID-19 vaccine. Study results and caveats: Baseline serostatus was positive in only a handful of AZD1222 recipients.

In the case of this clone: The antigen is not known.

Generated by immunoSEQ multiplex PCR, the TCRdb table keeps only in-frame clones and is missing some. The profile shows fewer than 150,000 clones, over 85% of them singletons. The V segment lost 7 bases and the J segment 9 bases; nucleotides outside the gene matches: 14. Germline V gene data show CDR1 as MDHEN and CDR2 as SYDVKM. The CDR3 is 15 amino acids. The rearrangement uses TRBV28 and TRBJ2-1, with 8 bases identical to TRBD2. This clonotype originated in an adult in good health. Sequenced material: peripheral blood, taken on day 0 of AZD1222 vaccination. DNA of the CDR3: TGTGCCAGCATGAGGAGCGGGAGAATCGTCGCTGAGCAGTTCTTC. Its protein product is CASMRSGRIVAEQFF.